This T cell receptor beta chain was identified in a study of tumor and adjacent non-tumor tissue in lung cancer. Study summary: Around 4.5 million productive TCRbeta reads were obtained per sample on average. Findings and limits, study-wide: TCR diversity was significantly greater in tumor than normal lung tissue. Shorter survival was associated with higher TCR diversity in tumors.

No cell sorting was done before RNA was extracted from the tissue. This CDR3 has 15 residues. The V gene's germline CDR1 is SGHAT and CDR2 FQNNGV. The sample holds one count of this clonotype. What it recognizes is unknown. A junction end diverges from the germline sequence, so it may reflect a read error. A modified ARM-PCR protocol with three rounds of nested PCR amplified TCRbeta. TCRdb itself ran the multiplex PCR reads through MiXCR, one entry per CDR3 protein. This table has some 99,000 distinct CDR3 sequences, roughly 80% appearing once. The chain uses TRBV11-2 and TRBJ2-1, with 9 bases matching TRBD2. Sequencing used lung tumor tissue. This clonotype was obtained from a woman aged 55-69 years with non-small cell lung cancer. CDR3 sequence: CANSATGTSIEEQFF. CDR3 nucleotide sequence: TGTGCCAACAGCGCCACCGGGACTAGCATTGAGGAGCAGTTCTTC.